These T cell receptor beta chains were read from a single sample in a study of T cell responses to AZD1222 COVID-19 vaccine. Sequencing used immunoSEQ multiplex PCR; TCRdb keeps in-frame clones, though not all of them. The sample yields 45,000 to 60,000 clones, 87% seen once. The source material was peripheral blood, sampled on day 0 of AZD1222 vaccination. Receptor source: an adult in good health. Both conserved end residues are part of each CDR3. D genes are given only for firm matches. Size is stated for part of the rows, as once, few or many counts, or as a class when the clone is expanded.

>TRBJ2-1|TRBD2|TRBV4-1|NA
CASSQEGGGGPYNEQFF
TGCGCCAGCAGCCAAGAGGGCGGGGGGGGTCCCTACAATGAGCAGTTCTTC
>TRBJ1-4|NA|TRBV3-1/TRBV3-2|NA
CASSQGVTETNEKLFF
TGTGCCAGCAGCCAAGGGGTGACAGAAACTAATGAAAAACTGTTTTTT
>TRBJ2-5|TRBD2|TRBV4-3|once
CASSQGLAGGAETQYF
TGCGCCAGCAGCCAAGGGCTAGCGGGGGGGGCCGAGACCCAGTACTTC
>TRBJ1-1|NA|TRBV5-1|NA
CASSLGAAPTEAFF
TGCGCCAGCAGCTTGGGGGCCGCTCCGACTGAAGCTTTCTTT
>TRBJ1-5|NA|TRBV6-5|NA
CASRGRLSNQPQHF
TGTGCCAGCAGGGGACGGTTGAGCAATCAGCCCCAGCATTTT
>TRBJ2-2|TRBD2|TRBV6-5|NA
CASIGSSGFGGELFF
TGTGCCAGCATAGGGTCTAGCGGGTTTGGCGGGGAGCTGTTTTTT
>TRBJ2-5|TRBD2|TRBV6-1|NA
CASSVGLAGVKETQYF
TGTGCCAGCAGTGTGGGACTAGCGGGGGTTAAAGAGACCCAGTACTTC
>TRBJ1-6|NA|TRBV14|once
CASTLGGNSPLHF
TGTGCCAGCACCCTGGGAGGGAATTCACCCCTCCACTTT
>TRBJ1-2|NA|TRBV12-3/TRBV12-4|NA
CASRSANYGYTF
TGTGCCAGCAGGTCCGCTAACTATGGCTACACCTTC
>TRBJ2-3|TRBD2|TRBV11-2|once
CASNPGIAGIFTQYF
TGTGCCAGCAACCCCGGAATAGCGGGGATTTTTACGCAGTATTTT
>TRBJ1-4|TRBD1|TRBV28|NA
CASSLSGTGFNEKLFF
TGTGCCAGCAGTTTATCGGGGACAGGGTTTAATGAAAAACTGTTTTTT
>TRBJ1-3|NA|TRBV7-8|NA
CASSYIDTSSGNTIYF
TGTGCCAGCAGCTACATCGACACGAGCTCTGGAAACACCATATATTTT
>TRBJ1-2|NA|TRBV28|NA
CASSSYGYTF
TGTGCCAGCAGTTCGTATGGCTACACCTTC
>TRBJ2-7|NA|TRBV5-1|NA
CASSLATGHYEQYF
TGCGCCAGCAGCTTGGCTACGGGACACTACGAGCAGTACTTC
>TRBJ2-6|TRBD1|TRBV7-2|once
CASSMTGGPGANVLTF
TGTGCCAGCAGTATGACAGGGGGCCCTGGGGCCAACGTCCTGACTTTC
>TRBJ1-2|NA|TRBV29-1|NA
CSATGPGIRDGYTF
TGCAGCGCCACGGGTCCAGGGATCCGTGATGGCTACACCTTC
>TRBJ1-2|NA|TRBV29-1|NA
CSVRGTGRSGGYTF
TGCAGCGTCCGAGGCACGGGGCGATCTGGTGGCTACACCTTC
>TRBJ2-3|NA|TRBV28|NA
CASKGLSSTDTQYF
TGTGCCAGCAAGGGACTGTCTAGTACAGATACGCAGTATTTT
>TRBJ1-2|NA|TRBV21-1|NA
CASSSTGTGCHGYTF
TGTGCCAGCAGCAGTACCGGGACAGGGTGCCATGGCTACACCTTC
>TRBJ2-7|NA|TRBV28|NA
CASSPSVRGIYEQYF
TGTGCCAGCAGTCCTTCCGTCAGGGGTATTTACGAGCAGTACTTC
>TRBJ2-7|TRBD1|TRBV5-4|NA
CASSFFGTGMDEQYF
TGTGCCAGCAGCTTCTTCGGGACAGGGATGGACGAGCAGTACTTC
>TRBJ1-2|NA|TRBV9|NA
CASSVFRSPVGGYTF
TGTGCCAGCAGCGTATTTAGGTCCCCAGTCGGTGGCTACACCTTC
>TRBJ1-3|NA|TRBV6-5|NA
CASSYSGQTKGDTIYF
TGTGCCAGCAGTTACTCCGGGCAAACCAAAGGGGACACCATATATTTT
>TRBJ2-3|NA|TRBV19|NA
CASSSGTVSTDTQYF
TGTGCCAGTAGTTCCGGGACGGTGAGCACAGATACGCAGTATTTT
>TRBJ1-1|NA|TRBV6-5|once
CASSYSTDNTEAFF
TGTGCCAGCAGTTACTCTACCGACAACACTGAAGCTTTCTTT
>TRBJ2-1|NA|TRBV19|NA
CASSIVDGAGEQFF
TGTGCCAGTAGTATAGTGGACGGAGCAGGGGAGCAGTTCTTC
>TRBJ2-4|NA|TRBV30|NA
CAWSVGVSKNIQYF
TGTGCCTGGAGTGTCGGAGTTTCCAAAAACATTCAGTACTTC
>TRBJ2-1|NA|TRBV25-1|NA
CASSETSPYNEQFF
TGTGCCAGCAGTGAGACTAGTCCTTACAATGAGCAGTTCTTC
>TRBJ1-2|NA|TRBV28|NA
CASSLMGKGYTF
TGTGCCAGCAGTTTAATGGGGAAAGGCTACACCTTC
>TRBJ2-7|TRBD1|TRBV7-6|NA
CASSPRQGVTYEQYF
TGTGCCAGCAGCCCAAGACAGGGGGTGACCTACGAGCAGTACTTC
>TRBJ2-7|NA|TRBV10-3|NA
CAIRQDQTYEQYF
TGTGCCATCAGACAGGACCAAACCTACGAGCAGTACTTC
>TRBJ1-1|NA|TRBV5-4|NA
CASSLADTEAFF
TGTGCCAGCAGCTTGGCCGATACTGAAGCTTTCTTT
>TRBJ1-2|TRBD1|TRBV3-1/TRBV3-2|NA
CASRGGQGDYGYTF
TGTGCCAGCAGGGGGGGACAGGGAGACTATGGCTACACCTTC
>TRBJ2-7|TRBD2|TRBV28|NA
CASSSPLAGSSYEQYF
TGTGCCAGCAGTTCGCCCTTAGCGGGGAGCTCCTACGAGCAGTACTTC
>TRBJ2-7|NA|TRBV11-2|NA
CASSFRWDEQYF
TGTGCCAGCAGCTTTAGGTGGGACGAGCAGTACTTC
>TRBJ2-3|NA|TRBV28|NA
CASRTADTQYF
TGTGCCAGCAGGACAGCAGATACGCAGTATTTT
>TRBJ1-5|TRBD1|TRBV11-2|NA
CASSLGQGGQPQHF
TGTGCCAGCAGCTTGGGACAGGGAGGTCAGCCCCAGCATTTT
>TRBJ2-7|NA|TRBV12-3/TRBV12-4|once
CASSSLHEQYF
TGTGCCAGCAGTTCCCTCCACGAGCAGTACTTC
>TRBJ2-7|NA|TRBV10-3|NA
CAISEGSEQYF
TGTGCCATCAGTGAGGGGAGCGAGCAGTACTTC
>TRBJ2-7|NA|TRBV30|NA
CAWSSWDGLYEQYF
TGTGCCTGGAGTAGTTGGGATGGACTCTACGAGCAGTACTTC
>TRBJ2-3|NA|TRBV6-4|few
CASSEGAEDTQYF
TGTGCCAGCAGTGAGGGGGCCGAAGATACGCAGTATTTT
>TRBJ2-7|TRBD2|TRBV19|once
CASSGGRRNYYEQYF
TGTGCCAGTTCGGGAGGACGTCGAAATTACTACGAGCAGTACTTC
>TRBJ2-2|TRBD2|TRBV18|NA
CASSPRTLAGASNTGELFF
TGTGCCAGCTCACCTCGGACGTTAGCGGGGGCCTCGAACACCGGGGAGCTGTTTTTT
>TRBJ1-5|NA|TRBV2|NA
CASSTRTDYSNQPQHF
TGTGCCAGCAGCACCCGGACAGACTATAGCAATCAGCCCCAGCATTTT
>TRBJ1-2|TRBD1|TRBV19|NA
CASLRTPGQRYGYTF
TGTGCCAGTCTACGAACTCCGGGACAGCGGTATGGCTACACCTTC
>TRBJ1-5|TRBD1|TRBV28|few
CASWWDRGQVMDQPQHF
TGTGCCAGCTGGTGGGACAGGGGGCAGGTGATGGATCAGCCCCAGCATTTT
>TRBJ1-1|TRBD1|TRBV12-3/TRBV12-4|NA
CASSGQGTEAFF
TGTGCCAGCAGTGGACAGGGGACTGAAGCTTTCTTT
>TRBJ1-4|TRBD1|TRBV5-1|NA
CASSLGQESEKLFF
TGCGCCAGCAGCCTGGGACAGGAGAGTGAAAAACTGTTTTTT
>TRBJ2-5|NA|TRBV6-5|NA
CASSYGLSGETQYF
TGTGCCAGCAGTTACGGACTTAGTGGGGAGACCCAGTACTTC
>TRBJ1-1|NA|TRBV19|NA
CASSDRYSTEAFF
TGTGCCAGTAGTGACCGATATTCCACTGAAGCTTTCTTT